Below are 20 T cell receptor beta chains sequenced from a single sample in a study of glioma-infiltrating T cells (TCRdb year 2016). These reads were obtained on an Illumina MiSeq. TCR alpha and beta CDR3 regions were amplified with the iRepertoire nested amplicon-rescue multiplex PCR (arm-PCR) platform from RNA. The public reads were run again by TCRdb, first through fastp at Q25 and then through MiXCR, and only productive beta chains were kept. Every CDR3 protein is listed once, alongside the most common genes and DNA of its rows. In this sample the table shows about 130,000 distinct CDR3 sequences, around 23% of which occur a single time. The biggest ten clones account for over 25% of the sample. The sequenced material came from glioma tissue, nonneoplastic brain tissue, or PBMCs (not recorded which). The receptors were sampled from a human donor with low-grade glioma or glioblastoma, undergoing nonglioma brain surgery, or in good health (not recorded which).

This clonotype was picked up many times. CDR3 amino acids: CATSDFSGFTDTQYF. The CDR3, as DNA: TGTGCCACCAGTGATTTTAGCGGATTCACAGATACGCAGTATTTT. This chain joins TRBV24-1 and TRBJ2-3; maybe TRBD2 (6 bases). Trimming left V 1 base short and J 2 bases short, with 9 bases between. The CDR3 loop spans 15 amino acids. Germline V lookup: CDR1 KGHDR, CDR2 SFDVKD.

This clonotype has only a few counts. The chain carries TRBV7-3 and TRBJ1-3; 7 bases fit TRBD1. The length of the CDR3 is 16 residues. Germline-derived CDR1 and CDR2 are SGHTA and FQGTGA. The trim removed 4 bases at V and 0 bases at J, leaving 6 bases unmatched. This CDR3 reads CASSSGQEGSGNTIYF. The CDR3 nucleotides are TGTGCCAGCAGCTCCGGACAGGAGGGCTCTGGAAACACCATATATTTT.

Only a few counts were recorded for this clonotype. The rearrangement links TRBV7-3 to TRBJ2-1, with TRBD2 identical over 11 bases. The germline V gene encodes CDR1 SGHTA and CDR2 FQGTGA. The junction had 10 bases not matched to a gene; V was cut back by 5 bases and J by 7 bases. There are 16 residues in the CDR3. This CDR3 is CASSKDSGGVENEQFF. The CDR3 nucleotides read TGTGCCAGCAGCAAGGATAGCGGGGGGGTTGAGAATGAGCAGTTCTTC.

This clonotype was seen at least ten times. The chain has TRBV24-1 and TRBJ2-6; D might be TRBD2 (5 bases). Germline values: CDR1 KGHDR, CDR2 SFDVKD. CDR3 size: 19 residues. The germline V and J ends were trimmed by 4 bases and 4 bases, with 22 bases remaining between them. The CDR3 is CATSDADATREGGANVLTF. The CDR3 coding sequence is TGTGCCACCAGTGACGCCGATGCCACCCGCGAGGGAGGGGCCAACGTCCTGACTTTC.

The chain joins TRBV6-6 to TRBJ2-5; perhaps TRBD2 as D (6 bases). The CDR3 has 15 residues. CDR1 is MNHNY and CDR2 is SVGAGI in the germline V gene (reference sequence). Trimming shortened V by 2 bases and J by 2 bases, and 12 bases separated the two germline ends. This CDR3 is CASSYQGLDQETQYF. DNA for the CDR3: TGTGCCAGCAGTTACCAGGGACTGGATCAAGAGACCCAGTACTTC.

The CDR3 is CASTPGHSQETQYF. The CDR3 region has the DNA TGTGCCAGTACCCCTGGACACTCCCAAGAGACCCAGTACTTC. This chain uses TRBV19 with TRBJ2-5, with D possibly TRBD1 on 5 matching bases. CDR1 LNHDA and CDR2 SQIVND come from the germline V gene (reference sequence). This CDR3 contains 14 residues. V shed 7 bases and J shed 1 base, with 13 bases lying between them. Using reference TRBV19 and TRBJ2-5 for the parts outside the CDR3, the full variable domain is DGGITQSPKYLFRKEGQNVTLSCEQNLNHDAMYWYRQDPGQGLRLIYYSQIVNDFQKGDIAEGYSVSREKKESFPLTVTSAQKNPTAFYLCASTPGHSQETQYFGPGTRLLVL.

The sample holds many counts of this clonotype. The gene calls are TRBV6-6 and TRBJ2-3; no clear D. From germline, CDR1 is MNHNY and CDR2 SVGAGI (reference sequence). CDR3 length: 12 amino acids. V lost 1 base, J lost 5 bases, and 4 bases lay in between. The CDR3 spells CASSYWGDTQYF. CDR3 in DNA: TGTGCCAGCAGTTACTGGGGAGATACGCAGTATTTT.

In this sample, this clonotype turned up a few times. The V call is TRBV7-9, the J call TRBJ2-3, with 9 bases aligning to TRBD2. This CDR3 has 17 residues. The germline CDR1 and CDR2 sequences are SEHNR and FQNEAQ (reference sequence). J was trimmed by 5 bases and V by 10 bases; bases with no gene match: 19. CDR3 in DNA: TGTGCCAACGGACCCGCTAGCGGGGTACCTTCGGTAGATACGCAGTATTTT. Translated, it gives CANGPASGVPSVDTQYF.

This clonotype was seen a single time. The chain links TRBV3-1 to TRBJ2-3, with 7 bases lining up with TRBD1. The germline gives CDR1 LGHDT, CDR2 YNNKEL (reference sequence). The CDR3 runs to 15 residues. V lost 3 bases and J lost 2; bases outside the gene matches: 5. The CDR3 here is CASSQGDSDTDTQYF. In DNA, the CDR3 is TGTGCCAGCAGCCAGGGGGACAGCGACACAGATACGCAGTATTTT.

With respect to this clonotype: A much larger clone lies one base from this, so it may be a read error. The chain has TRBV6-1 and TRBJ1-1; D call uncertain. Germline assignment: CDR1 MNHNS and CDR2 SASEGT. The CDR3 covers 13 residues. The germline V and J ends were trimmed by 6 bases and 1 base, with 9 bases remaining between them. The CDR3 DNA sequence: TGTGCCAGCAGCAGAGAAAGGAACACTGAAGCTTTCTTT. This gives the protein CASSRERNTEAFF.

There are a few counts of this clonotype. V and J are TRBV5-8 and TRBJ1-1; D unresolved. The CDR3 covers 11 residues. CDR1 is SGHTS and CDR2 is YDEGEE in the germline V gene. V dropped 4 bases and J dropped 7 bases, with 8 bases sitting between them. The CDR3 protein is CASSLTSEAFF. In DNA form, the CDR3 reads TGTGCCAGCAGCCTGACAAGTGAAGCTTTCTTT.

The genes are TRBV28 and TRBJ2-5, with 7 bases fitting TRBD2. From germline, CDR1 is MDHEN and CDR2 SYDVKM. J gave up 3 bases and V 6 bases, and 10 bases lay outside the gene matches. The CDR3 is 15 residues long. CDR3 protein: CASRPTGTMKETQYF. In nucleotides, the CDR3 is TGTGCCAGCAGACCAACCGGGACTATGAAAGAGACCCAGTACTTC.

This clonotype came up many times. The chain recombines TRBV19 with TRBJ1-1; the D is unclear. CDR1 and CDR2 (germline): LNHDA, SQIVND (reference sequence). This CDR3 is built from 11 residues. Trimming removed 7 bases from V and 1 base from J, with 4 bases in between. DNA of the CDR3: TGTGCCAGTAAGTGGAACACTGAAGCTTTCTTT. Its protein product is CASKWNTEAFF. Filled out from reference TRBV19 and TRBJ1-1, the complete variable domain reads DGGITQSPKYLFRKEGQNVTLSCEQNLNHDAMYWYRQDPGQGLRLIYYSQIVNDFQKGDIAEGYSVSREKKESFPLTVTSAQKNPTAFYLCASKWNTEAFFGQGTRLTVV.

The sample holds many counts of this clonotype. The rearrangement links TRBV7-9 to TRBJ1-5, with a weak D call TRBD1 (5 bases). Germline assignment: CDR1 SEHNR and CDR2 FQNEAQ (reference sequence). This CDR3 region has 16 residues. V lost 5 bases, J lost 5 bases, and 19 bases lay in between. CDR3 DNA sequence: TGTGCCAGCAGCCCAATGGGGGTCCGGGACTATCAGCCCCAGCATTTT. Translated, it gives CASSPMGVRDYQPQHF.

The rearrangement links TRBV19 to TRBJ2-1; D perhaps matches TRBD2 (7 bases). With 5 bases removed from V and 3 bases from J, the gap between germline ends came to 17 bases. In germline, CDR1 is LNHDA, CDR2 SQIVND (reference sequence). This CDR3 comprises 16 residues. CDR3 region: CASSPRLGGLYNEQFF. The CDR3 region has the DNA TGTGCCAGTAGTCCCCGCCTGGGGGGGCTCTACAATGAGCAGTTCTTC.

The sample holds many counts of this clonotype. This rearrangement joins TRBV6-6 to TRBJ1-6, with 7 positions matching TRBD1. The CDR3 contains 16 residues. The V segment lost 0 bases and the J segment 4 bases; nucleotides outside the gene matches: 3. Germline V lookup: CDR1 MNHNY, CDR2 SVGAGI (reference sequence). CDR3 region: CASSYSGQIYNSPLHF. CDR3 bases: TGTGCCAGCAGTTACTCGGGACAGATATATAATTCACCCCTCCACTTT.

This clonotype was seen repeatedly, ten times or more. The CDR3 coding sequence is TGTGCCAGCAGCCCAAGAGCGGGGGGGCGAGATACGCAGTATTTT. Protein sequence: CASSPRAGGRDTQYF. This sequence joins TRBV7-9 and TRBJ2-3; TRBD2 matches 10 bases. The CDR3 contains 15 residues. J lost 5 bases, V lost 5 bases, and 7 bases had no gene match. The germline gives CDR1 SEHNR, CDR2 FQNEAQ (reference sequence).

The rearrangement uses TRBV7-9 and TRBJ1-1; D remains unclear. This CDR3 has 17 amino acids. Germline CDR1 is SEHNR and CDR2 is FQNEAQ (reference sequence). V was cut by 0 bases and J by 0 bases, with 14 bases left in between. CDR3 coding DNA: TGTGCCAGCAGCTTAGCGATCTACAGCAGAATGAACACTGAAGCTTTCTTT. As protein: CASSLAIYSRMNTEAFF.

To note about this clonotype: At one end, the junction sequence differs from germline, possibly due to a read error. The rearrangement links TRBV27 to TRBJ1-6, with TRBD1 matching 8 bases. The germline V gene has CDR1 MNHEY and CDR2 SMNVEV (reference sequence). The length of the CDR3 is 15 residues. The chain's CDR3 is CASSFSDRDNPPLHF. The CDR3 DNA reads TGTGCCAGCAGCTTCTCGGACAGGGATAATCCACCCCTCCACTTT.

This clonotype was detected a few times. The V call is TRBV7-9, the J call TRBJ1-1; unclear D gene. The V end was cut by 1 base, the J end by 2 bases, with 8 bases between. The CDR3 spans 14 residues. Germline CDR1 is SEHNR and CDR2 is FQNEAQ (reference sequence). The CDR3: CASSLGYTNTEAFF. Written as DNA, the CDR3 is TGTGCCAGCAGCTTAGGATACACCAACACTGAAGCTTTCTTT. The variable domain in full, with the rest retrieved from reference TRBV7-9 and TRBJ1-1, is DTGVSQNPRHKITKRGQNVTFRCDPISEHNRLYWYRQTLGQGPEFLTYFQNEAQLEKSRLLSDRFSAERPKGSFSTLEIQRTEQGDSAMYLCASSLGYTNTEAFFGQGTRLTVV.